Reported below is one TCR beta chain. These data belong to a study of T cells expressing NK-cell markers. The CDR3 is made up of 16 amino acids. Per germline, CDR1 MNHEY and CDR2 SVGEGT. TCRdb re-analyzed the 5' RACE reads; it lists each CDR3 protein once, without DNA. The sample table sets out around 280,000 distinct CDR3 sequences. The chain is built from TRBV6-2 or TRBV6-3 and TRBJ2-7; TCRdb proposes TRBD1, but this gene call is untestable without DNA. This TCR derives from a young man in good health. Sequencing was performed on blood T cells: a sorted CD56 or NKG2C T cell subset, CD4+ or CD8+ T cells, or bulk PBMC T cells (not recorded which). The CDR3 protein is CASSKETGTGAYEQYF.